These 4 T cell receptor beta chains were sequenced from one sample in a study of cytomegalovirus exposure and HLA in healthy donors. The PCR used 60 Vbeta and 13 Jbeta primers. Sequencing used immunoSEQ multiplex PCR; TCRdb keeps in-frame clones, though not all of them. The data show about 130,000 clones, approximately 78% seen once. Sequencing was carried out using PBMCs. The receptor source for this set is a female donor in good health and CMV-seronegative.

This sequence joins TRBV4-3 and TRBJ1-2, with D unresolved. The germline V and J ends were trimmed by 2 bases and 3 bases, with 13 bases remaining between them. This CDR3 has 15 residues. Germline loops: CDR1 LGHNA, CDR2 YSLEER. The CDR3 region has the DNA TGCGCCAGCAGCCAACAACAGCGGGGATACTATGGCTACACCTTC. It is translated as CASSQQQRGYYGYTF.

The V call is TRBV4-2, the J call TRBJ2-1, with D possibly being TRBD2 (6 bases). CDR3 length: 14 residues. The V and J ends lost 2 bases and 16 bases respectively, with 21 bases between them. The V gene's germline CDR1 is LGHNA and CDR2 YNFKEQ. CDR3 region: CASSQRRDSSHYFF. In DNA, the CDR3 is TGTGCCAGCAGCCAAAGACGGGACTCCTCCCACTATTTCTTC.

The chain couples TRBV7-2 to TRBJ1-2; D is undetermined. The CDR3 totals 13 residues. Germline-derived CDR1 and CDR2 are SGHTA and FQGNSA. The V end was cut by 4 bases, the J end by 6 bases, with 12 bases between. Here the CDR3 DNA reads TGTGCCAGCAGCTATACTACCCGCGATGGCTACACCTTC. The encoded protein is CASSYTTRDGYTF.

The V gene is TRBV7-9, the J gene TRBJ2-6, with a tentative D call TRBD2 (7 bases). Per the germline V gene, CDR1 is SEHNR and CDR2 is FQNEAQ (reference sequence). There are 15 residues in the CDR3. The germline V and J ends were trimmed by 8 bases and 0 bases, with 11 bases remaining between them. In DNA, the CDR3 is TGTGCCAGCCCCCGGGGGGCCTCTGGGGCCAACGTCCTGACTTTC. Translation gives CASPRGASGANVLTF.